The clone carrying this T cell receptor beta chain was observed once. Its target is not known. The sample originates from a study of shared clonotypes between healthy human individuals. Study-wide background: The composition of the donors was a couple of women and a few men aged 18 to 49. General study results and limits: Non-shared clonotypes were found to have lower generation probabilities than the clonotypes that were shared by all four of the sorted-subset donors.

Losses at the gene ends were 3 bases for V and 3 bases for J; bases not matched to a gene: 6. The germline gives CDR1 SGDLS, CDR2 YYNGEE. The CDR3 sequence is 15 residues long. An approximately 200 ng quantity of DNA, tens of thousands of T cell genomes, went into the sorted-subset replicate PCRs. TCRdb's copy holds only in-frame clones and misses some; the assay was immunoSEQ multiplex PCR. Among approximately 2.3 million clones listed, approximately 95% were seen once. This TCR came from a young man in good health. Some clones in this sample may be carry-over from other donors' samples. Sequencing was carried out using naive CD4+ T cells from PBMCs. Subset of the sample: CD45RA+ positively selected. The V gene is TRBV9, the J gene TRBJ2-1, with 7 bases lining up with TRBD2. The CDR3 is CASSETSANYNEQFF. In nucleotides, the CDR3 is TGTGCCAGCAGCGAAACTAGCGCCAACTACAATGAGCAGTTCTTC.